The rows below give T cell receptor beta chains drawn from one sample of a study of T cell responses to AZD1222 COVID-19 vaccine. Repertoires were generated with immunoSEQ multiplex PCR, while TCRdb's copy carries only in-frame clones and drops some. In the table there are more than 150,000 clones, 90% to 95% of which are singletons. The input for sequencing was peripheral blood, taken 28 days after the second AZD1222 dose. These TCRs come from an adult who received the AZD1222 COVID-19 vaccine. CDR3s include the opening cysteine and the closing phenylalanine or tryptophan. D genes are given only for firm matches. For some rows the clone size is stated as once, few or many, or as a class when expanded; others skip it.

clone_size: .
j_call: TRBJ2-3
d_call: TRBD2
v_call: TRBV12-3/TRBV12-4
cdr3_nt: TGTGCCAGCAGCGGACTAGCTGGAGATACGCAGTATTTT
cdr3_aa: CASSGLAGDTQYF

clone_size: few
j_call: TRBJ1-3
d_call: TRBD1
v_call: TRBV18
cdr3_nt: TGTGCCAGCTCACCAGGGGACAGGCGCTCTGGAAACACCATATATTTT
cdr3_aa: CASSPGDRRSGNTIYF

clone_size: few
j_call: TRBJ1-6
d_call: .
v_call: TRBV5-6
cdr3_nt: TGTGCCAGCAGCTTATCGGACAGTAGAGGTTCACCCCTCCACTTT
cdr3_aa: CASSLSDSRGSPLHF

clone_size: .
j_call: TRBJ2-7
d_call: .
v_call: TRBV9
cdr3_nt: TGTGCCAGCAGCGTAGGCATAGACTACGAGCAGTACTTC
cdr3_aa: CASSVGIDYEQYF

clone_size: .
j_call: TRBJ1-5
d_call: TRBD1
v_call: TRBV3-1/TRBV3-2
cdr3_nt: TGTGCCAGCAGCCAGTCCGACAGGGTTAATCAGCCCCAGCATTTT
cdr3_aa: CASSQSDRVNQPQHF

clone_size: once
j_call: TRBJ1-2
d_call: .
v_call: TRBV5-6
cdr3_nt: TGTGCCAGCAGCTCCGGCCGTTTCATCAGTCCACACTATGGCTACACCTTC
cdr3_aa: CASSSGRFISPHYGYTF

clone_size: once
j_call: TRBJ1-2
d_call: .
v_call: TRBV7-6
cdr3_nt: TGTGCCAGCAGCTTAGTTGCGGAAAATCGTAACTATGGCTACACCTTC
cdr3_aa: CASSLVAENRNYGYTF

clone_size: .
j_call: TRBJ2-1
d_call: TRBD2
v_call: TRBV30
cdr3_nt: TGTGCCCGGAGACTAGCGGGAGGGGAGCAGTTCTTC
cdr3_aa: CARRLAGGEQFF

clone_size: .
j_call: TRBJ1-3
d_call: .
v_call: TRBV29-1
cdr3_nt: TGCAGCTTCTCTCAGGGAACCTCCTCTGGAAACACCATATATTTT
cdr3_aa: CSFSQGTSSGNTIYF

clone_size: .
j_call: TRBJ2-1
d_call: TRBD2
v_call: TRBV3-1/TRBV3-2
cdr3_nt: TGTGCCAGCAGCCAAGAAGGGGGACTAGCGGAAACCTACAATGAGCAGTTCTTC
cdr3_aa: CASSQEGGLAETYNEQFF

clone_size: .
j_call: TRBJ2-3
d_call: .
v_call: TRBV14
cdr3_nt: TGTGCCAGCAGCCAATTAGGAGGTCCCGACACAGATACGCAGTATTTT
cdr3_aa: CASSQLGGPDTDTQYF

clone_size: .
j_call: TRBJ2-1
d_call: TRBD2
v_call: TRBV19
cdr3_nt: TGTGCCAGTAGTAATAGCGGGAGCTCCTACAATGAGCAGTTCTTC
cdr3_aa: CASSNSGSSYNEQFF

clone_size: .
j_call: TRBJ2-5
d_call: TRBD1
v_call: TRBV4-1
cdr3_nt: TGCGCCAGCAGCCACCGGGACAGGGGGCTATCGGAGGAGACCCAGTACTTC
cdr3_aa: CASSHRDRGLSEETQYF

clone_size: .
j_call: TRBJ1-5
d_call: .
v_call: TRBV2
cdr3_nt: TGTGCCAGCAAAATGAATAGCAATCAGCCCCAGCATTTT
cdr3_aa: CASKMNSNQPQHF

clone_size: .
j_call: TRBJ1-6
d_call: .
v_call: TRBV7-6
cdr3_nt: TGTGCCAGCAGCTCCATGCGGAGGGGTGATTCACCCCTCCACTTT
cdr3_aa: CASSSMRRGDSPLHF

clone_size: once
j_call: TRBJ2-6
d_call: TRBD1
v_call: TRBV27
cdr3_nt: TGTGCCAGCAGTCAACGTTCAGACAGGGTTGGGGCCAACGTCCTGACTTTC
cdr3_aa: CASSQRSDRVGANVLTF

clone_size: .
j_call: TRBJ1-5
d_call: .
v_call: TRBV28
cdr3_nt: TGTGCCAGCAGTTTGTTACAGGGTAGAACGGGACAGCCCCAGCATTTT
cdr3_aa: CASSLLQGRTGQPQHF

clone_size: .
j_call: TRBJ2-1
d_call: TRBD1
v_call: TRBV11-2
cdr3_nt: TGTGCCAGCAGCCCTAGGGGGCTGGGGACCTCCCCGGGTGAGCAGTTCTTC
cdr3_aa: CASSPRGLGTSPGEQFF

clone_size: .
j_call: TRBJ2-1
d_call: TRBD2
v_call: TRBV19
cdr3_nt: TGTGCCAGTAGTATTTCTAGCGGGGACCGTGAGCAGTTCTTC
cdr3_aa: CASSISSGDREQFF

clone_size: .
j_call: TRBJ2-7
d_call: .
v_call: TRBV3-1/TRBV3-2
cdr3_nt: TGTGCCAGCAGCCCACAGGGTTTGGGGTACGAGCAGTACTTC
cdr3_aa: CASSPQGLGYEQYF

clone_size: .
j_call: TRBJ2-1
d_call: TRBD2
v_call: TRBV5-1
cdr3_nt: TGCGCCAGCAGCTTGGCCGCTAGCGGCCCTTTTGAGCAGTTCTTC
cdr3_aa: CASSLAASGPFEQFF

clone_size: .
j_call: TRBJ2-3
d_call: .
v_call: TRBV4-1
cdr3_nt: TGCGCCAGCAGCCAAGGCCCAAGCCCCACAGATACGCAGTATTTT
cdr3_aa: CASSQGPSPTDTQYF

clone_size: .
j_call: TRBJ1-5
d_call: .
v_call: TRBV28
cdr3_nt: TGTGCCAGCGGCCGGGACAACAATCAGCCCCAGCATTTT
cdr3_aa: CASGRDNNQPQHF

clone_size: .
j_call: TRBJ2-7
d_call: TRBD1
v_call: TRBV6-5
cdr3_nt: TGTGCCAGCAGTTACCCCAGGACAGGGGATTACGAGCAGTACTTC
cdr3_aa: CASSYPRTGDYEQYF

clone_size: .
j_call: TRBJ1-1
d_call: .
v_call: TRBV7-3
cdr3_nt: TGTGCCAGCAGTCAGGGGTCGAACACTGAAGCTTTCTTT
cdr3_aa: CASSQGSNTEAFF

clone_size: .
j_call: TRBJ2-1
d_call: .
v_call: TRBV6-7
cdr3_nt: TGTGCCAGCAGTAGAACGGCGGGGCGCTCCTACAATGAGCAGTTCTTC
cdr3_aa: CASSRTAGRSYNEQFF

clone_size: .
j_call: TRBJ1-2
d_call: TRBD1
v_call: TRBV5-4
cdr3_nt: TGTGCCAGCAGCCCAACAGGGGGCGGCGACGGCTACACCTTC
cdr3_aa: CASSPTGGGDGYTF

clone_size: .
j_call: TRBJ1-1
d_call: .
v_call: TRBV19
cdr3_nt: TGTGCCAGTAGGACAGCCCGGGGGCTGAACACTGAAGCTTTCTTT
cdr3_aa: CASRTARGLNTEAFF